This T cell receptor beta chain originates from a study of lymphopenia after photon versus proton radiotherapy. Study-wide findings and caveats: Under photons, naive T cells and diversity fell while effector/memory populations rose.

CDR1 and CDR2 (germline): SGHRS, YFSETQ. There are 15 residues in the CDR3. V shed 3 bases, J shed 8 bases, and the junction held 9 bases outside the gene matches. Generated by immunoSEQ multiplex PCR, the TCRdb table keeps only in-frame clones and is missing some. Among around 20,000 clones listed, over 80% were seen once. Notes on this clone: What it recognizes is unknown.

The genes are TRBV5-1 and TRBJ1-3; 9 nucleotides agree with TRBD1. This receptor was identified in a man between 60 and 70 years old with pancreatic cancer. The sample here was peripheral blood, taken from a patient treated with photon-based radiotherapy. This CDR3 reads CASSSVPGQGHTIYF. CDR3 coding DNA: TGCGCCAGCAGCTCCGTCCCGGGACAGGGACACACCATATATTTT.